The 8 T cell receptor beta chains below were found in one sample sequenced in a study of siplizumab effects on memory and regulatory T cells. Using immunoSEQ multiplex PCR, the repertoire was profiled, and TCRdb retains in-frame clones only, with some absent. The data hold tens of thousands of clones, with over 75% observed a single time. Sequenced: Tregs sorted from blood. These TCRs come from a human donor in good health.

The chain carries TRBV11-3 and TRBJ2-1, with a tentative D call TRBD1 (5 bases). The V end lost 5 bases, the J end lost 0 bases, and 11 bases lay between the germline ends. The germline CDR1 and CDR2 sequences are SGHNT and YENEEA. The CDR3 loop spans 15 amino acids. The CDR3 DNA reads TGTGCCAGCAGCCCAAGGGGTACCTCCTACAATGAGCAGTTCTTC. As protein: CASSPRGTSYNEQFF.

The V gene is TRBV5-1, the J gene TRBJ2-7; D is perhaps TRBD1 (6 bases). V was shortened by 5 bases and J by 2 bases, with 17 bases between the two germline ends. This CDR3 has 15 residues. From germline, CDR1 is SGHRS and CDR2 YFSETQ. The CDR3 sequence is CASRPGESGPYEQYF. As DNA, the CDR3 is TGCGCCAGCAGGCCAGGGGAGAGCGGCCCCTACGAGCAGTACTTC.

The chain carries TRBV30 and TRBJ1-3, with 8 bases aligning to TRBD1. V lost 7 bases, J lost 0 bases, and 8 bases stayed unmatched. This CDR3 has 15 residues. Germline V gene sequence: CDR1 GTSNPN, CDR2 SVGIG (reference sequence). The CDR3 region has the DNA TGTGCCTTTCGGACAGGGACACCCTCTGGAAACACCATATATTTT. This sequence encodes CAFRTGTPSGNTIYF.

The table lists this clone with a few counts. V and J are TRBV11-3 and TRBJ2-3; 7 bases are a match to TRBD2. V gave up 1 base and J gave up 8 bases; unmatched junction bases: 3. The CDR3 loop spans 13 amino acids. The germline CDR1 and CDR2 sequences are SGHNT and YENEEA. The chain's CDR3 is CASSLGTSPTQYF. For the CDR3, the DNA is TGTGCCAGCAGCTTAGGGACTAGTCCTACGCAGTATTTT.

The chain recombines TRBV10-3 with TRBJ2-3; D call uncertain. The CDR3 is made up of 12 amino acids. The germline gives CDR1 ENHRY, CDR2 SYGVKD. The ends were cut back, 3 bases at V and 7 bases at J, with 8 bases in the middle. CDR3 residues: CAISDMVYTQYF. The CDR3, as DNA: TGTGCCATCAGTGACATGGTATATACGCAGTATTTT.

The rearrangement joins TRBV19 to TRBJ2-7; 10 bases are a match to TRBD1. The CDR3 has 15 amino acids. Per germline, CDR1 LNHDA and CDR2 SQIVND (reference sequence). J gave up 2 bases and V 6 bases, and 7 bases lay outside the gene matches. CDR3 residues: CASSHRGQGAYEQYF. The CDR3 bases are TGTGCCAGTAGCCACCGAGGACAGGGGGCCTACGAGCAGTACTTC.

This chain uses TRBV4-1 with TRBJ1-5; 9 bases align to TRBD1. Germline CDR1 reads MGHRA; CDR2 reads YSYEKL. The CDR3 has 17 amino acids. Losses at the gene ends were 0 bases for V and 6 bases for J; bases not matched to a gene: 9. CDR3 sequence reads: CASSQDGDRVPTQPQHF. CDR3 sequence (DNA): TGCGCCAGCAGCCAAGATGGGGACAGGGTGCCCACTCAGCCCCAGCATTTT.

CDR3 region: CASSFRGASRNTEAFF. CDR3 DNA: TGTGCCAGCAGCTTTCGGGGCGCTTCCAGGAACACTGAAGCTTTCTTT. The chain combines TRBV7-8 with TRBJ1-1; D may be TRBD1 (5 bases). The CDR3 runs to 16 residues. The germline gives CDR1 SGHVS, CDR2 FQNEAQ. The V end lost 3 bases, the J end lost 1 base, and 15 bases lay between the germline ends.